A single sample is the source of the 10 T cell receptor beta chains below, sequenced in a study of graft-versus-host responses after intestinal transplantation. For these TCRs, the target antigens are not known. Produced via immunoSEQ multiplex PCR; TCRdb's table is partial and in-frame only. The sample includes roughly 85,000 clones, around 90% seen only once; the top ten take 6.5% to 8.5%. The sample in question was unstimulated CD8+ T cells sorted from spleen or lymph node cells, obtained before transplant. These receptor sequences come from a human donor who was the organ donor for an intestinal transplant.

The chain uses TRBV9 and TRBJ2-7; D is unresolved. The CDR3 length is 14 residues. Germline CDR1 reads SGDLS; CDR2 reads YYNGEE. The germline V and J ends were trimmed by 0 bases and 4 bases, with 11 bases remaining between them. CDR3 coding DNA: TGTGCCAGCAGCGTAGGTGCAGTGAAATACGAGCAGTACTTC. It translates to CASSVGAVKYEQYF.

This chain joins TRBV27 and TRBJ1-4, with D perhaps TRBD1 (6 bases). Germline V CDR1 and CDR2: MNHEY, SMNVEV (reference sequence). This CDR3 has 16 amino acids. The V gene lost 5 bases and the J gene lost 0 bases, with 13 bases spanning the gap. CDR3 nucleotides: TGTGCCAGCAGTCCGACAGGAGCAGCAACTAATGAAAAACTGTTTTTT. It encodes CASSPTGAATNEKLFF.

The gene calls are TRBV9 and TRBJ2-7, with 8 bases matching TRBD1. Germline V gives CDR1 SGDLS, CDR2 YYNGEE. V shed 1 base and J 2 bases; nucleotides not matched to a gene: 2. This CDR3 spans 14 amino acids. The CDR3 reads CASSVRDRPYEQYF. The CDR3 coding sequence is TGTGCCAGCAGCGTACGGGACAGGCCCTACGAGCAGTACTTC.

This clone was observed a single time. The chain is built from TRBV11-2 and TRBJ2-5; 9 bases align to TRBD2. V lost 5 bases to trimming and J lost 2 bases; unmatched junction nucleotides: 6. CDR1 SGHAT and CDR2 FQNNGV come from the germline V gene. The CDR3 is 15 amino acids. CDR3 residues: CASSRGLAEQETQYF. CDR3 sequence (DNA): TGTGCCAGCAGCCGGGGACTAGCAGAACAAGAGACCCAGTACTTC.

The chain has TRBV15 and TRBJ2-1, with D tentatively TRBD2 (7 bases). The CDR3 contains 14 residues. V shed 0 bases and J shed 9 bases, with 12 bases lying between them. Germline values: CDR1 LNHNV, CDR2 YYDKDF (reference sequence). The CDR3 loop reads CATSRDTRGLEQFF. CDR3 DNA sequence: TGTGCCACCAGCAGAGATACGCGGGGGCTTGAGCAGTTCTTC.

This chain uses TRBV4-1 with TRBJ1-1, with D hard to call. V shed 6 bases and J shed 2 bases, with 10 bases lying between them. The germline CDR1 and CDR2 sequences are MGHRA and YSYEKL. The CDR3 is 13 residues long. The CDR3 is CASRYTSNTEAFF. In DNA form, the CDR3 reads TGCGCCAGCAGGTACACCAGCAACACTGAAGCTTTCTTT.

This chain connects TRBV4-1 to TRBJ2-1, with a possible D match to TRBD2 (6 bases). Deletions cut 1 base from V and 3 bases from J, with 13 bases between. The CDR3 consists of 16 residues. The germline V gene encodes CDR1 MGHRA and CDR2 YSYEKL. Here the CDR3 reads CASSQGTIQFYNEQFF. CDR3 coding DNA: TGCGCCAGCAGCCAAGGGACTATACAATTCTACAATGAGCAGTTCTTC.

The rearrangement links TRBV6-5 to TRBJ1-2; D gene uncertain. The CDR3 sequence is 12 residues long. Trimming shortened V by 0 bases and J by 10 bases, and 9 bases separated the two germline ends. Germline V CDR1 and CDR2: MNHEY, SVGAGI. The CDR3 sequence is CASSYSMSDYTF. CDR3 bases: TGTGCCAGCAGTTACTCGATGTCAGACTACACCTTC.

In its sample, this clone was seen once. V is TRBV6-6 and J is TRBJ2-7, with a tentative D call TRBD1 (5 bases). There are 15 residues in the CDR3. Germline lookup yields CDR1 MNHNY and CDR2 SVGAGI (reference sequence). Trimming removed 4 bases from V and 0 bases from J, with 13 bases in between. The CDR3 is CASSWGTGSSYEQYF. In nucleotides, the CDR3 is TGTGCCAGCAGTTGGGGAACAGGAAGCTCCTACGAGCAGTACTTC.

CDR3 nucleotides: TGCGCCAGCAGCTTGGACTATAACAATGAGCAGTTCTTC. This encodes CASSLDYNNEQFF. The J gene is TRBJ2-1, the V gene TRBV5-1, with D uncertain. Trimming removed 0 bases at V and 5 bases at J, with 6 bases between. The CDR3 has 13 amino acids. Germline V gene lookup returns CDR1 SGHRS and CDR2 YFSETQ.